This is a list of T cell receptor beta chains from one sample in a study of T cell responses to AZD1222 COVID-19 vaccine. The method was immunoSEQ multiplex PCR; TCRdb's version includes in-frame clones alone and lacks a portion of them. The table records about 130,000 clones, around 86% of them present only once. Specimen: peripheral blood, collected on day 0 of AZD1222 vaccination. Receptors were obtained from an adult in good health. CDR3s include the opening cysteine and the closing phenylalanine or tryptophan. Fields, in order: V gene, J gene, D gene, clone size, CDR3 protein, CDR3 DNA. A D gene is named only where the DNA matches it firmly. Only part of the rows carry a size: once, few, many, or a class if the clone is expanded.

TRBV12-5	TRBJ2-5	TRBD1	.	CASGLFTGDTQETQYF	TGTGCTAGTGGTTTGTTTACAGGGGACACCCAAGAGACCCAGTACTTC
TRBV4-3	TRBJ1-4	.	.	CASSQGWGPNEKLFF	TGCGCCAGCAGCCAAGGATGGGGACCTAATGAAAAACTGTTTTTT
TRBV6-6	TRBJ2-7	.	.	CASSQLKTSYEQYF	TGTGCCAGCAGTCAACTCAAGACTTCCTACGAGCAGTACTTC
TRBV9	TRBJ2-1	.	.	CASSVVGTTYNEQFF	TGTGCCAGCAGCGTAGTCGGGACCACCTACAATGAGCAGTTCTTC
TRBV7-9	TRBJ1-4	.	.	CASSSLGQSRHEKLFF	TGTGCCAGCAGCTCCCTCGGGCAGAGCAGACATGAAAAACTGTTTTTT
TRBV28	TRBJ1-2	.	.	CASSPRIRAEGYTF	TGTGCCAGCAGCCCGCGCATCAGGGCGGAAGGCTACACCTTC
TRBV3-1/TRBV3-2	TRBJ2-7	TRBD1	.	CASTGQGHEQYF	TGTGCCAGCACCGGACAGGGCCACGAGCAGTACTTC
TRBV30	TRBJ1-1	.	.	CAWSVNRNTEAFF	TGTGCCTGGAGTGTAAACAGGAACACTGAAGCTTTCTTT
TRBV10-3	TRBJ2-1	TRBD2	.	CAILAGVTNEQFF	TGTGCCATACTAGCGGGGGTGACGAATGAGCAGTTCTTC
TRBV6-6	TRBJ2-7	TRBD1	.	CASSPGTGFSYEQYF	TGTGCCAGCAGTCCCGGGACAGGCTTCTCCTACGAGCAGTACTTC
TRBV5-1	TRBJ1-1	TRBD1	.	CASSLYGTVASNTEAFF	TGCGCCAGCAGCTTGTATGGGACAGTCGCGAGTAACACTGAAGCTTTCTTT
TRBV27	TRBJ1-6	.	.	CASSYANSPLHF	TGTGCCAGCAGTTACGCTAATTCACCCCTCCACTTT
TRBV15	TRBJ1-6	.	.	CATSGSSYNSPLHF	TGTGCCACGTCCGGAAGCTCCTATAATTCACCCCTCCACTTT
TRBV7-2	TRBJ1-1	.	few	CASSRNPTEAFF	TGTGCCAGCAGCCGAAACCCCACTGAAGCTTTCTTT
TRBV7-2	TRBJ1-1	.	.	CASSLELNTEAFF	TGTGCCAGCAGCTTAGAATTAAACACTGAAGCTTTCTTT
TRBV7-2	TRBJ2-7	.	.	CASSLDSTTYEQYF	TGTGCCAGCAGCTTAGACAGTACGACTTACGAGCAGTACTTC
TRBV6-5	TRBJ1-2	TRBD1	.	CASRRGQGDYGYTF	TGTGCCAGCAGGAGGGGGCAGGGTGACTATGGCTACACCTTC
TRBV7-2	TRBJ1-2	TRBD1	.	CASSLGRGQVEGYTF	TGTGCCAGCAGCTTAGGTCGGGGACAGGTAGAAGGCTACACCTTC
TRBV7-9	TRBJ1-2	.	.	CASSLVYKGKEGYTF	TGTGCCAGCAGCTTAGTATATAAGGGAAAAGAGGGCTACACCTTC
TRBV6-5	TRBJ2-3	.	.	CASKIADTQYF	TGTGCCAGCAAGATTGCAGATACGCAGTATTTT
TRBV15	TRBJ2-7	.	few	CATSRDNYVGGTGSSDYEQYF	TGTGCCACCAGCAGAGATAACTATGTGGGGGGAACAGGGTCCTCAGATTACGAGCAGTACTTC
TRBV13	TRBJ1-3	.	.	CASSPRGFSGNTIYF	TGTGCCAGCAGCCCGAGGGGTTTCTCTGGAAACACCATATATTTT
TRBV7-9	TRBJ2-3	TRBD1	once	CASSEGQGVTDTQYF	TGTGCCAGCAGCGAAGGACAGGGGGTAACAGATACGCAGTATTTT
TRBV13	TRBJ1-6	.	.	CASSLNSPLHF	TGTGCCAGCAGCTTGAATTCACCCCTCCACTTT
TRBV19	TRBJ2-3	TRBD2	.	CASSVLLAGGSNTQYF	TGTGCCAGTAGTGTCTTACTAGCGGGGGGCTCAAATACGCAGTATTTT
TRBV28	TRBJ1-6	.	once	CASSSYRPLHF	TGTGCCAGCAGCAGCTATCGACCCCTCCACTTT
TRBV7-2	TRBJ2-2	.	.	CASSLIVSSGELFF	TGTGCCAGCAGCTTAATTGTTAGCTCCGGGGAGCTGTTTTTT
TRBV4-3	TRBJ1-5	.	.	CASSQDHGQPQHF	TGCGCCAGCAGCCAAGATCACGGTCAGCCCCAGCATTTT
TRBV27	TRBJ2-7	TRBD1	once	CASSSASPRDSYEQYF	TGTGCCAGCAGTTCAGCCTCCCCCCGGGACAGCTACGAGCAGTACTTC
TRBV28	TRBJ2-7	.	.	CASSGILREMYEQYF	TGTGCCAGCAGTGGGATCTTAAGGGAAATGTACGAGCAGTACTTC
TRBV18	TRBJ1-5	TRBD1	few	CASSPDRGGNQPQHF	TGTGCCAGCTCACCGGACAGGGGAGGCAATCAGCCCCAGCATTTT
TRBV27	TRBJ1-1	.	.	CASSLNWGRIEAFF	TGTGCCAGCAGTTTAAATTGGGGGAGGATCGAAGCTTTCTTT
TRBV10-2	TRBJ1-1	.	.	CATKTGGTEAFF	TGCGCCACCAAGACCGGGGGAACTGAAGCTTTCTTT
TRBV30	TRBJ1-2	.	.	CAWTPQVYGYTF	TGTGCCTGGACCCCACAGGTCTATGGCTACACCTTC
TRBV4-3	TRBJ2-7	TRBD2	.	CASSQDGTSGGEQYF	TGCGCCAGCAGCCAAGATGGGACTAGCGGGGGTGAGCAGTACTTC
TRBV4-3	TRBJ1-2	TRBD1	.	CASSQEPTGEGYTF	TGCGCCAGCAGCCAAGAACCAACAGGGGAGGGCTACACCTTC
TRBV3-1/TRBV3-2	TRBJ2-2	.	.	CASSQTSGSYTGELFF	TGTGCCAGCAGCCAGACGTCGGGCTCATACACCGGGGAGCTGTTTTTT
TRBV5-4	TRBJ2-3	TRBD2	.	CASSSKTSGGRDTQYF	TGTGCCAGCAGCAGCAAGACTAGCGGGGGGAGGGATACGCAGTATTTT
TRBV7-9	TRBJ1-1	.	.	CASGWGGTEAFF	TGTGCCAGCGGTTGGGGGGGAACTGAAGCTTTCTTT
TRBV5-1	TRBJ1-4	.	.	CASSLGNVEKLFF	TGCGCCAGCAGCCTGGGAAACGTCGAAAAACTGTTTTTT
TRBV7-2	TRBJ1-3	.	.	CASSLETGGGNTIYF	TGTGCCAGCAGCTTAGAGACAGGCGGAGGAAACACCATATATTTT
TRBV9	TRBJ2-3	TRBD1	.	CASSVEFGTADTQYF	TGTGCCAGCAGCGTGGAGTTCGGGACAGCAGATACGCAGTATTTT
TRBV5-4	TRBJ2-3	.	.	CASSHGPSTDTQYF	TGTGCCAGCAGCCACGGGCCCTCCACAGATACGCAGTATTTT
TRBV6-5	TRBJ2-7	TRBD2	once	CASSYLGGAYEQYF	TGTGCCAGCAGTTACCTCGGGGGGGCCTACGAGCAGTACTTC
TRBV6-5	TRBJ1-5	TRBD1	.	CASSADRGLQPQHF	TGTGCCAGCAGCGCGGACAGGGGATTACAGCCCCAGCATTTT
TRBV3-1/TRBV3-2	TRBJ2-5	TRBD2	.	CASSQGASGSQETQYF	TGTGCCAGCAGCCAAGGGGCTAGCGGATCCCAAGAGACCCAGTACTTC
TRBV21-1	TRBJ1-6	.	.	CPSRPPGPGGAPLHF	TGTCCCAGCCGCCCCCCCGGCCCGGGGGGCGCACCCCTCCACTTT
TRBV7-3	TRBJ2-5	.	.	CASSPSGGSLETQYF	TGTGCCAGCAGCCCATCCGGGGGATCCTTAGAGACCCAGTACTTC
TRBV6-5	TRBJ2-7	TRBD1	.	CASSRGQGVYEQYF	TGTGCCAGCAGCCGGGGACAGGGGGTTTACGAGCAGTACTTC